A single sample is the source of the 28 T cell receptor beta chains below, sequenced in a study of T cell clones after liver transplantation. Profiled with immunoSEQ multiplex PCR; TCRdb holds only in-frame clones, not every one. The sample holds more than 95,000 clones; about nine tenths are singletons and the top ten take 0.75% to 0.85%. The sequences come from CD4+ T cells from blood, collected 12 months after liver transplant. The receptors come from a human patient who received a liver transplant. These T cells may partly come from the graft donor.

On this clone itself: The same CDR3 also results from other DNA sequences found in this sample. For the CDR3, the DNA is TGCAGCGTCGGGACTAGCGGGAGCGGGTCCTACGAGCAGTACTTC. Translating it yields CSVGTSGSGSYEQYF. The chain recombines TRBV29-1 with TRBJ2-7, with 14 bases identical to TRBD2. The CDR3 spans 15 residues. Germline values: CDR1 SQVTM, CDR2 ANQGSEA. Germline trimming cut 6 bases from V and 1 base from J; bases unmatched to any gene: 5.

This chain links TRBV7-2 with TRBJ2-3; D tentatively reads TRBD1 or TRBD2 (5 bases each). Trimming cost V 5 bases and J 11 bases, with 14 bases left between them. The CDR3 has 12 amino acids. Germline loops: CDR1 SGHTA, CDR2 FQGNSA. The CDR3 loop is CASSPGTARQYF. CDR3 nucleotide sequence: TGTGCCAGCAGCCCCGGGACGGCTCGGCAGTATTTT. Complete variable domain (other parts from reference TRBV7-2 and TRBJ2-3): GAGVSQSPSNKVTEKGKDVELRCDPISGHTALYWYRQSLGQGLEFLIYFQGNSAPDKSGLPSDRFSAERTGGSVSTLTIQRTQQEDSAVYLCASSPGTARQYFGPGTRLTVL.

The chain has TRBV28 and TRBJ2-2; 8 bases map to TRBD2. This CDR3 has 16 amino acids. Unmatched junction bases numbered 12, after V lost 6 bases and J lost 6 bases. Per germline, CDR1 MDHEN and CDR2 SYDVKM. DNA for the CDR3: TGTGCCAGCAGAACAAGCGGACTAGCTTTCGCCGGGGAGCTGTTTTTT. It is translated as CASRTSGLAFAGELFF.

The V gene is TRBV7-7, the J gene TRBJ2-5; D gene ambiguous. CDR3 size: 11 residues. Germline V CDR1 and CDR2: SSHAT, FNYEAQ (reference sequence). Trimming left V 5 bases short and J 7 bases short, with 8 bases between. The CDR3 sequence: CASSQSGTQYF. The CDR3 nucleotides are TGTGCCAGCAGCCAAAGTGGGACCCAGTACTTC.

V gene TRBV4-1 combines with J gene TRBJ2-5, with D perhaps assigned TRBD1 or TRBD2 (6 bases each). V lost 3 bases, J lost 9 bases, and 23 bases lay in between. Germline lookup yields CDR1 MGHRA and CDR2 YSYEKL. The CDR3 runs to 16 residues. This CDR3 reads CASSHSPGGRQEAQYF. Written as DNA, the CDR3 is TGCGCCAGCAGCCATTCCCCCGGGGGCAGGCAGGAGGCCCAGTACTTC.

The chain couples TRBV9 to TRBJ1-5; D ambiguous. V was clipped by 0 bases and J by 7 bases, with 11 bases between them. Germline-derived CDR1 and CDR2 are SGDLS and YYNGEE. CDR3 size: 14 residues. CDR3: CASSVDTSGQPQHF. The CDR3 DNA reads as TGTGCCAGCAGCGTAGATACCTCAGGCCAGCCCCAGCATTTT.

This sequence joins TRBV7-3 and TRBJ2-2, with 9 bases fitting TRBD1. V was clipped by 6 bases and J by 3 bases; unmatched bases: 2. The CDR3 consists of 14 residues. Germline V lookup: CDR1 SGHTA, CDR2 FQGTGA. The CDR3 is CASRRTGDTGELFF. Written as DNA, the CDR3 is TGTGCCAGCAGAAGGACAGGGGACACCGGGGAGCTGTTTTTT.

J is TRBJ2-3 and V is TRBV6-5; 9 bases map to TRBD2. This CDR3 is 16 amino acids long. V shed 2 bases, J shed 5 bases, and the junction held 8 bases outside the gene matches. In germline, CDR1 is MNHEY, CDR2 SVGAGI. CDR3 amino acids: CASSYRSGRRGDTQYF. The CDR3 DNA reads TGTGCCAGCAGTTACAGAAGCGGGAGGCGGGGAGATACGCAGTATTTT.

V is TRBV29-1 and J is TRBJ2-3, with 11 bases that match TRBD2. Trimming at V came to 7 bases and at J to 2 bases, leaving 14 bases not matched to a gene. The CDR3 has 17 amino acids. Germline assignment: CDR1 SQVTM and CDR2 ANQGSEA. Written as DNA, the CDR3 is TGCAGCGCCCCAGAGGTAGCGGGAGGGCCATCCACAGATACGCAGTATTTT. Translating gives CSAPEVAGGPSTDTQYF.

The V call is TRBV5-1, the J call TRBJ1-4; TRBD1 might be the D (6 bases). V gave up 1 base and J gave up 8 bases, with 18 bases separating them. This CDR3 is built from 16 residues. In germline, CDR1 is SGHRS, CDR2 YFSETQ. The CDR3 nucleotides are TGCGCCAGCAGCTTGCAGGGGCGAAGTGGTGACGAAAAACTGTTTTTT. Translating gives CASSLQGRSGDEKLFF. Looking up the rest from reference TRBV5-1 and TRBJ1-4 gives the full variable domain: KAGVTQTPRYLIKTRGQQVTLSCSPISGHRSVSWYQQTPGQGLQFLFEYFSETQRNKGNFPGRFSGRQFSNSRSEMNVSTLELGDSALYLCASSLQGRSGDEKLFFGSGTQLSVL.

The chain combines TRBV29-1 with TRBJ1-3; TRBD1 is a possible D gene (5 bases). CDR3 length equals 12 residues. The germline V gene has CDR1 SQVTM and CDR2 ANQGSEA. Trimming took off 7 bases at V and 4 bases at J, with 11 bases between the two ends. CDR3 nucleotide sequence: TGCAGCGCCCGGCGGGGCGGAAACACCATATATTTT. Its translation is CSARRGGNTIYF.

The chain links TRBV4-3 to TRBJ1-2; a weak D match, TRBD1 (5 bases). V dropped 2 bases and J dropped 5 bases, with 15 bases sitting between them. The CDR3 spans 15 residues. The germline gives CDR1 LGHNA, CDR2 YSLEER. For the CDR3, the DNA is TGCGCCAGCAGCCAACTAGTCGGGGCGTTTTATGGCTACACCTTC. This gives the protein CASSQLVGAFYGYTF.

J is TRBJ2-7 and V is TRBV6-5, with D possibly matching TRBD2 (6 bases). V dropped 3 bases and J dropped 5 bases, with 14 bases sitting between them. The CDR3 extends over 14 amino acids. In germline, CDR1 is MNHEY, CDR2 SVGAGI. The CDR3 loop is CASSYPGRRDEQYF. CDR3 coding DNA: TGTGCCAGCAGTTATCCGGGACGGAGGGACGAGCAGTACTTC.

The chain joins TRBV5-1 to TRBJ2-7; TRBD1 might be the D (5 bases). The CDR3 spans 12 residues. Trimming took 5 bases from V and 2 from J, leaving 8 bases between them. Per germline, CDR1 SGHRS and CDR2 YFSETQ. CDR3: CASSQGTYEQYF. CDR3 DNA sequence: TGCGCCAGCAGTCAGGGAACCTACGAGCAGTACTTC. Full variable domain (outside the CDR3, taken from reference TRBV5-1 and TRBJ2-7): KAGVTQTPRYLIKTRGQQVTLSCSPISGHRSVSWYQQTPGQGLQFLFEYFSETQRNKGNFPGRFSGRQFSNSRSEMNVSTLELGDSALYLCASSQGTYEQYFGPGTRLTVT.

The chain carries TRBV19 and TRBJ1-2; no firm D call. CDR1 is LNHDA, CDR2 SQIVND, per germline (reference sequence). V gave up 4 bases and J gave up 9 bases, with 9 bases separating them. The CDR3 length is 11 residues. The CDR3 bases are TGTGCCAGTAGTAGAGAACAACGCTACACCTTC. Amino acid sequence: CASSREQRYTF.

This chain links TRBV7-3 with TRBJ2-1, with D tentatively TRBD2 (5 bases). V gave up 11 bases and J gave up 2 bases, with 13 bases separating them. This CDR3 has 13 amino acids. Germline V lookup: CDR1 SGHTA, CDR2 FQGTGA. In DNA form, the CDR3 reads TGTGCCCCCACCCCGCGGGCCTACAATGAGCAGTTCTTC. It specifies CAPTPRAYNEQFF. Together with reference TRBV7-3 and TRBJ2-1, the CDR3 gives the full variable domain: GAGVSQTPSNKVTEKGKYVELRCDPISGHTALYWYRQSLGQGPEFLIYFQGTGAADDSGLPNDRFFAVRPEGSVSTLKIQRTERGDSAVYLCAPTPRAYNEQFFGPGTRLTVL.

The rearrangement links TRBV9 to TRBJ2-1; unclear D gene. The CDR3 sequence is 12 residues long. Germline CDR1 is SGDLS and CDR2 is YYNGEE. V lost 3 bases and J 4 bases, leaving 5 bases between the germline ends. This CDR3 reads CASSAEYNEQFF. The CDR3 bases are TGTGCCAGCAGCGCCGAGTACAATGAGCAGTTCTTC.

The chain is built from TRBV6-1 and TRBJ2-1; 10 positions agree with TRBD2. Germline V gives CDR1 MNHNS, CDR2 SASEGT. The CDR3 has 13 residues. Trimming took 11 bases from V and 4 from J; bases not matched to a gene: 5. The CDR3 coding sequence is TGTGCCGTTGAGCGGGAGGGGTACAATGAGCAGTTCTTC. Translated: CAVEREGYNEQFF.

The rearrangement links TRBV11-3 to TRBJ2-3, with a weak D call TRBD2 (5 bases). CDR1 is SGHNT and CDR2 is YENEEA in the germline V gene. This CDR3 is built from 15 residues. The V end was cut by 1 base, the J end by 2 bases, with 10 bases between. The CDR3 spells CASSLGEWITDTQYF. For the CDR3, the DNA is TGTGCCAGCAGCTTAGGGGAGTGGATCACAGATACGCAGTATTTT.

This clone was counted between two and nine times. The V and J genes are TRBV10-2 and TRBJ1-1, with unresolved D. Looked up from germline, CDR1 is WSHSY and CDR2 is SAAADI. This CDR3 contains 12 residues. Trimming removed 5 bases at V and 4 bases at J, with 8 bases between. CDR3 amino acids: CASSLGSTEAFF. The CDR3, as DNA: TGCGCCAGCAGTCTGGGGAGCACTGAAGCTTTCTTT.

The rearrangement uses TRBV29-1 and TRBJ2-7; tentatively, D is TRBD2 (6 bases). Germline V gene data show CDR1 as SQVTM and CDR2 as ANQGSEA. V was shortened by 7 bases and J by 4 bases, with 11 bases between the two germline ends. This CDR3 contains 11 residues. The chain's CDR3 is CSGSSGYEQYF. DNA of the CDR3: TGCAGCGGTAGTAGCGGTTACGAGCAGTACTTC.

Details on this clone: Other DNA sequences in this sample translate to the same CDR3. The chain couples TRBV5-1 to TRBJ1-2; D remains unclear. This CDR3 spans 15 amino acids. The V gene lost 0 bases and the J gene lost 3 bases, with 12 bases spanning the gap. CDR1 and CDR2 (germline): SGHRS, YFSETQ. CDR3 sequence (DNA): TGCGCCAGCAGCTTGGGAGGGAGCAACGACTATGGCTACACCTTC. Translated: CASSLGGSNDYGYTF.

The chain has TRBV6-6 and TRBJ1-1, with 7 bases aligning to TRBD1. V trimming: 7 bases; J trimming: 2 bases; junction bases outside the gene matches: 7. The CDR3 is 14 amino acids. Germline V gene sequence: CDR1 MNHNY, CDR2 SVGAGI (reference sequence). The CDR3 is CASMAGGANTEAFF. The CDR3 DNA sequence: TGTGCCAGCATGGCAGGGGGGGCAAACACTGAAGCTTTCTTT.

The CDR3: CASRGGTGDTEAFF. DNA of the CDR3: TGTGCCAGCAGGGGCGGGACCGGGGACACTGAAGCTTTCTTT. The chain employs TRBV11-3 and TRBJ1-1; TRBD1 is a possible D gene (5 bases). The CDR3 loop spans 14 amino acids. Germline V gene data show CDR1 as SGHNT and CDR2 as YENEEA. V was trimmed by 6 bases and J by 3 bases, leaving 14 bases between them.

V and J are TRBV28 and TRBJ1-1; unclear D gene. The ends were cut back, 6 bases at V and 5 bases at J, with 4 bases in the middle. Germline assignment: CDR1 MDHEN and CDR2 SYDVKM. This CDR3 is built from 10 residues. The CDR3 DNA reads TGTGCCAGCAGGGCAACTGAAGCTTTCTTT. It codes for CASRATEAFF.

The rearrangement joins TRBV5-1 to TRBJ1-2; a weak D match, TRBD1 (6 bases). This CDR3 spans 13 amino acids. Germline CDR1 reads SGHRS; CDR2 reads YFSETQ. V dropped 3 bases and J dropped 5 bases, with 11 bases sitting between them. CDR3 nucleotide sequence: TGCGCCAGCAGCTCCGGACAGTCTTATGGCTACACCTTC. Amino acid sequence: CASSSGQSYGYTF.

The V call is TRBV5-6, the J call TRBJ1-5, with D tentatively TRBD1 (5 bases). This CDR3 comprises 12 residues. Trimming shortened V by 5 bases and J by 9 bases, and 12 bases separated the two germline ends. The V gene's germline CDR1 is SGHDT and CDR2 YYEEEE. CDR3 DNA sequence: TGTGCCAGCAGTCGAGTGCAGGGGCCCCAGCATTTT. Translation: CASSRVQGPQHF.

This sequence joins TRBV18 and TRBJ1-2, with a tentative D call TRBD1 (5 bases). Per the germline V gene, CDR1 is KGHSH and CDR2 is LQKENI. The V end lost 3 bases, the J end lost 6 bases, and 11 bases lay between the germline ends. The CDR3 is 13 amino acids. CDR3 coding DNA: TGTGCCAGCTCACCGCTCAGGGCTGATGGCTACACCTTC. Translating it yields CASSPLRADGYTF.